The 10 T cell receptor beta chains presented below share a single source sample, sequenced in a study of cytomegalovirus exposure and HLA in healthy donors. It was with 60 Vbeta and 13 Jbeta primers that the PCR ran. This table comes from immunoSEQ multiplex PCR, and its TCRdb copy is limited to in-frame clones, with some not included. The sample has around 200,000 clones; 75% to 85% are singletons. Sequenced input: PBMCs. The receptor source for this set is a girl aged 2 to 10 in good health and CMV-seropositive.

This rearrangement joins TRBV30 to TRBJ1-6; no clear D. V was clipped by 5 bases and J by 6 bases, with 11 bases between them. Germline values: CDR1 GTSNPN, CDR2 SVGIG (reference sequence). The CDR3 runs to 13 residues. DNA of the CDR3: TGTGCCTGGTCCCACCCGGGTAATTCACCCCTCCACTTT. It is translated as CAWSHPGNSPLHF.

This CDR3 is CASSLGQGTTTNEKLFF. CDR3 nucleotide sequence: TGCGCCAGCAGCTTGGGGCAGGGGACTACAACTAATGAAAAACTGTTTTTT. V gene TRBV5-1 combines with J gene TRBJ1-4, with D possibly matching TRBD1 (6 bases). V was trimmed by 0 bases and J by 0 bases, leaving 12 bases between them. The CDR3 runs to 17 residues. From germline, CDR1 is SGHRS and CDR2 YFSETQ.

The rearrangement uses TRBV5-1 and TRBJ2-7; weak D call: TRBD1 (6 bases). The germline V gene encodes CDR1 SGHRS and CDR2 YFSETQ. The length of the CDR3 is 13 residues. The ends were cut back, 3 bases at V and 5 bases at J, with 12 bases in the middle. As DNA, the CDR3 is TGCGCCAGCAGCTATGCACAGGGAAACGAGCAGTACTTC. Protein product: CASSYAQGNEQYF.

V gene TRBV10-1 combines with J gene TRBJ1-5, with D perhaps TRBD1 (5 bases). The germline gives CDR1 WNHNN, CDR2 SYGVQD (reference sequence). This CDR3 spans 12 amino acids. The germline V and J ends were trimmed by 11 bases and 8 bases, with 16 bases remaining between them. CDR3 region: CALCQGGKPQHF. Written as DNA, the CDR3 is TGCGCCCTTTGTCAGGGCGGAAAGCCCCAGCATTTT.

The chain is built from TRBV19 and TRBJ2-7; a possible D gene is TRBD1 (6 bases). Germline V CDR1 and CDR2: LNHDA, SQIVND (reference sequence). CDR3 size: 17 residues. Trimming took off 6 bases at V and 7 bases at J, with 28 bases between the two ends. The CDR3 sequence is CASSRFFVTGGQSEQYF. CDR3 in DNA: TGTGCCAGTAGCCGATTCTTCGTCACAGGTGGACAGTCAGAGCAGTACTTC.

V gene TRBV7-9 combines with J gene TRBJ2-1; D may be TRBD2 (6 bases). CDR3 length: 15 residues. V lost 5 bases and J lost 0, with 11 bases in between. Germline-derived CDR1 and CDR2 are SEHNR and FQNEAQ (reference sequence). CDR3 in amino acids: CASSPRRGSYNEQFF. CDR3 nucleotide sequence: TGTGCCAGCAGCCCCCGGCGGGGCTCCTACAATGAGCAGTTCTTC.

The rearrangement links TRBV6-4 to TRBJ1-2; 12 bases are a match to TRBD1. Germline values: CDR1 MRHNA, CDR2 SNTAGT. The CDR3 totals 15 residues. The trim removed 6 bases at V and 7 bases at J, leaving 9 bases unmatched. The CDR3 bases are TGTGCCAGCAGAAGTAGGGACAGGGGGCTTGGTGGCTACACCTTC. Its protein product is CASRSRDRGLGGYTF.

This chain connects TRBV10-2 to TRBJ2-7; the match to TRBD1 covers 9 bases. Germline CDR1 is WSHSY and CDR2 is SAAADI. V trimming: 6 bases; J trimming: 4 bases; junction bases outside the gene matches: 10. The CDR3 covers 15 residues. The CDR3 loop is CASRSGTGSTYEQYF. The CDR3, as DNA: TGCGCCAGCAGGAGCGGGACAGGGTCTACATACGAGCAGTACTTC.

The gene calls are TRBV9 and TRBJ2-1; D may be TRBD1 (6 bases). Germline loops: CDR1 SGDLS, CDR2 YYNGEE. The CDR3 length is 14 residues. The ends were cut back, 0 bases at V and 4 bases at J, with 8 bases in the middle. The CDR3 region is CASSVGQVYNEQFF. CDR3 sequence (DNA): TGTGCCAGCAGCGTAGGACAGGTGTACAATGAGCAGTTCTTC.

The V gene is TRBV27, the J gene TRBJ1-1; maybe TRBD1 (5 bases). Trimming removed 6 bases at V and 1 base at J, with 21 bases between. The CDR3 runs to 17 residues. Looked up from germline, CDR1 is MNHEY and CDR2 is SMNVEV (reference sequence). CDR3 DNA sequence: TGTGCCAGCAGCCCCCAAGGACATACCCCCCAGAACACTGAAGCTTTCTTT. Protein sequence: CASSPQGHTPQNTEAFF.